The 13 T cell receptor beta chains in this list originate from one sample, sequenced in a study of response to subunit inactivated influenza vaccine. TCRdb re-derived calls from the RT-PCR reads in MiXCR, one entry per CDR3 protein. The data contain around 530,000 distinct CDR3 sequences, 16% of them singletons. The sample in question was CD4+ T cells sorted from PBMCs, obtained approximately 25 months after vaccination. The receptors were sampled from a man in his fifties or sixties who received an inactivated influenza vaccine.

This clonotype has just a few counts. The rearrangement joins TRBV5-1 to TRBJ1-4; possibly TRBD1 for D (5 bases). CDR1 is SGHRS, CDR2 YFSETQ, per germline. Trimming cost V 1 base and J 3 bases, with 7 bases left between them. The CDR3 contains 14 residues. This CDR3 is CASSLRDANEKLFF. In nucleotides, the CDR3 is TGCGCCAGCAGCTTGCGGGACGCTAATGAAAAACTGTTTTTT.

V usage is TRBV7-8 and J usage is TRBJ2-3; D might be TRBD1 or TRBD2, each matching 6 bases. Germline CDR1 is SGHVS and CDR2 is FQNEAQ. Trimming pared 0 bases from V and 0 bases from J, leaving 22 bases between. This CDR3 spans 20 amino acids. This CDR3 reads CASSLARGWTARTSTDTQYF. The CDR3 DNA is TGTGCCAGCAGCTTAGCGCGGGGTTGGACAGCCAGAACTAGCACAGATACGCAGTATTTT.

This clonotype has a handful of counts. V usage is TRBV20-1 and J usage is TRBJ2-7; 9 bases agree with TRBD1. This CDR3 comprises 14 residues. In germline, CDR1 is DFQATT, CDR2 SNEGSKA (reference sequence). Unmatched junction bases numbered 7, after V lost 6 bases and J lost 1 base. The CDR3 reads CSAPGTGRSYEQYF. CDR3 DNA sequence: TGCAGTGCCCCCGGGACAGGGCGTTCCTACGAGCAGTACTTC.

This clonotype was seen a few times. This chain uses TRBV7-8 with TRBJ2-1; 12 bases agree with TRBD2. The CDR3 is made up of 18 amino acids. Trimming cost V 2 bases and J 6 bases; bases outside gene matches: 11. The germline V gene has CDR1 SGHVS and CDR2 FQNEAQ. CDR3 in amino acids: CASSLTLAGGRIFNEQFF. The CDR3 DNA reads TGTGCCAGCAGCTTAACTCTAGCGGGGGGGCGAATTTTCAATGAGCAGTTCTTC.

The chain links TRBV7-2 to TRBJ2-2, with TRBD1 matching over 7 bases. Trimming cost V 5 bases and J 7 bases; bases outside gene matches: 7. Germline V lookup: CDR1 SGHTA, CDR2 FQGNSA. This CDR3 has 14 amino acids. The CDR3: CASSPRDSVGELFF. Here the CDR3 DNA reads TGTGCCAGCAGCCCACGGGACAGCGTCGGGGAGCTGTTTTTT.

V gene TRBV20-1 combines with J gene TRBJ2-1; no firm D call. In germline, CDR1 is DFQATT, CDR2 SNEGSKA (reference sequence). This CDR3 is built from 11 residues. CDR3 DNA: TGCAGGGCCCTGATGGGGAATGAGCAGTTCTTC. Translation gives CRALMGNEQFF.

This clonotype was picked up many times. The rearrangement uses TRBV12-3 or TRBV12-4 and TRBJ2-1; D possibly corresponds to TRBD1 (6 bases). The CDR3 extends over 15 amino acids. Trimming left V 3 bases short and J 7 bases short, with 16 bases between. The CDR3 DNA follows: TGTGCCAGCAGTTTGACGCGACAGGAGAGAAATGAGCAGTTCTTC. Its translation: CASSLTRQERNEQFF.

The V and J genes are TRBV5-6 and TRBJ1-2; D remains ambiguous. Germline V gives CDR1 SGHDT, CDR2 YYEEEE. The CDR3 runs 17 residues. V shed 3 bases and J shed 3 bases, with 21 bases lying between them. In DNA, the CDR3 is TGTGCCAGCAGCTCAACCCCAAGGATCCGCACTCACTATGGCTACACCTTC. This translates into CASSSTPRIRTHYGYTF. The full variable domain, in which reference TRBV5-6 and TRBJ1-2 provide the parts outside the CDR3, is DAGVTQSPTHLIKTRGQQVTLRCSPKSGHDTVSWYQQALGQGPQFIFQYYEEEERQRGNFPDRFSGHQFPNYSSELNVNALLLGDSALYLCASSSTPRIRTHYGYTFGSGTRLTVV.

In this sample, this clonotype turned up many times. The chain combines TRBV11-2 with TRBJ2-7; no firm D call. The CDR3 has 14 amino acids. Trimming stripped 1 base from V and 7 bases from J, with 14 bases between. CDR1 and CDR2 (germline): SGHAT, FQNNGV. The CDR3 coding sequence is TGTGCCAGCAGCTTAGCCCTTGCAAGCCGGGAGCAGTACTTC. Protein sequence: CASSLALASREQYF.

The chain has TRBV5-6 and TRBJ1-1; D is unclear. With 2 bases removed from V and 8 bases from J, the gap between germline ends came to 7 bases. The CDR3 contains 11 residues. From germline, CDR1 is SGHDT and CDR2 YYEEEE. CDR3 in amino acids: CASSFEREAFF. CDR3 bases: TGTGCCAGCAGCTTTGAGAGGGAAGCTTTCTTT. Based on the CDR3 plus reference TRBV5-6 and TRBJ1-1, the full variable domain is DAGVTQSPTHLIKTRGQQVTLRCSPKSGHDTVSWYQQALGQGPQFIFQYYEEEERQRGNFPDRFSGHQFPNYSSELNVNALLLGDSALYLCASSFEREAFFGQGTRLTVV.

This clonotype was observed a few times. The rearrangement joins TRBV7-7 to TRBJ2-2; D remains ambiguous. Trimming took off 1 base at V and 6 bases at J, with 9 bases between the two ends. This CDR3 spans 14 amino acids. CDR1 and CDR2 (germline): SSHAT, FNYEAQ (reference sequence). The CDR3 here is CASSLGGKAGELFF. The CDR3 DNA sequence: TGTGCCAGCAGCTTAGGTGGGAAGGCCGGGGAGCTGTTTTTT.

The chain is built from TRBV11-2 and TRBJ2-3; D is ambiguous. The CDR3 has 13 residues. CDR1 is SGHAT and CDR2 is FQNNGV in the germline V gene. V was trimmed by 1 base and J by 5 bases, leaving 7 bases between them. This chain's CDR3 is CASSLGRLDTQYF. DNA of the CDR3: TGTGCCAGCAGCTTAGGCAGACTAGATACGCAGTATTTT.

The V call is TRBV20-1, the J call TRBJ1-2, with D unresolved. This CDR3 spans 11 amino acids. Germline V gene sequence: CDR1 DFQATT, CDR2 SNEGSKA (reference sequence). The V end lost 3 bases, the J end lost 4 bases, and 6 bases lay between the germline ends. CDR3 loop: CSARATYGYTF. The CDR3 DNA follows: TGCAGTGCTAGGGCAACCTATGGCTACACCTTC.